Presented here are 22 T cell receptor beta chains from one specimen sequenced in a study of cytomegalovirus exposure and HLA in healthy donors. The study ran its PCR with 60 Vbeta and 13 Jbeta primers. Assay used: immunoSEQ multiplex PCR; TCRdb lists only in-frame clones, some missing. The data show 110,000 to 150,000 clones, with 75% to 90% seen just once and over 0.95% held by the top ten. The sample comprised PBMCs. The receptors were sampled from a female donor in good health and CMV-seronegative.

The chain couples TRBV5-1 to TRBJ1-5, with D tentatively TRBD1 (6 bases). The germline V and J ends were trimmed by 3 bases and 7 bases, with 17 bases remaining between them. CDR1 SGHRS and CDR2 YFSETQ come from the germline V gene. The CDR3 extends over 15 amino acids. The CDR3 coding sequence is TGCGCCAGCAGCTGGGATACAGGGTTCGGGCAGCCCCAGCATTTT. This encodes CASSWDTGFGQPQHF.

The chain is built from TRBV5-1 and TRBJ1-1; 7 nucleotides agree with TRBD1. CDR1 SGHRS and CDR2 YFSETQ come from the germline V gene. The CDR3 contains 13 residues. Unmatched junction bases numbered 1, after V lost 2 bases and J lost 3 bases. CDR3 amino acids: CASSFTGDTEAFF. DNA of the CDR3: TGCGCCAGCAGCTTTACAGGGGACACTGAAGCTTTCTTT.

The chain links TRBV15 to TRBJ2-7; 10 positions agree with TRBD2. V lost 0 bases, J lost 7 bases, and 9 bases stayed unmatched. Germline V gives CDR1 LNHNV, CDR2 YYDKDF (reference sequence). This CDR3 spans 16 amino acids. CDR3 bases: TGTGCCACCAGCAGAGAACCTAGCGGGAGAAGGAGGGAGCAGTACTTC. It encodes CATSREPSGRRREQYF. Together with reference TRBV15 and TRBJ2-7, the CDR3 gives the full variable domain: DAMVIQNPRYQVTQFGKPVTLSCSQTLNHNVMYWYQQKSSQAPKLLFHYYDKDFNNEADTPDNFQSRRPNTSFCFLDIRSPGLGDTAMYLCATSREPSGRRREQYFGPGTRLTVT.

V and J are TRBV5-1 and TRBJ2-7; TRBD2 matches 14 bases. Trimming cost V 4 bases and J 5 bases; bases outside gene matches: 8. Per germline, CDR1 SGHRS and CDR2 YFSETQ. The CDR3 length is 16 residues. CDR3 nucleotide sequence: TGCGCCAGCAGCCCGGGAGGGACTAGCGGGAGCCACGAGCAGTACTTC. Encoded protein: CASSPGGTSGSHEQYF. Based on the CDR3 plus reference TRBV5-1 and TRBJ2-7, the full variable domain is KAGVTQTPRYLIKTRGQQVTLSCSPISGHRSVSWYQQTPGQGLQFLFEYFSETQRNKGNFPGRFSGRQFSNSRSEMNVSTLELGDSALYLCASSPGGTSGSHEQYFGPGTRLTVT.

The CDR3 protein is CASSQGGAGEKLFF. CDR3 in DNA: TGTGCCAGCAGCCAAGGGGGGGCTGGAGAAAAACTGTTTTTT. This chain links TRBV7-9 with TRBJ1-4; possibly TRBD1 for D (6 bases). V was trimmed by 5 bases and J by 8 bases, leaving 15 bases between them. From germline, CDR1 is SEHNR and CDR2 FQNEAQ (reference sequence). The CDR3 covers 14 residues.

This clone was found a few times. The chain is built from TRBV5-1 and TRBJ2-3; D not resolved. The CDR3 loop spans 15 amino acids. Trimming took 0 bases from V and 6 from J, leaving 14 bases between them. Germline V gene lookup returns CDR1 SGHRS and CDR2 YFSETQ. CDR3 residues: CASSLVADSPDTQYF. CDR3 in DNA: TGCGCCAGCAGCTTGGTTGCAGATTCCCCCGATACGCAGTATTTT.

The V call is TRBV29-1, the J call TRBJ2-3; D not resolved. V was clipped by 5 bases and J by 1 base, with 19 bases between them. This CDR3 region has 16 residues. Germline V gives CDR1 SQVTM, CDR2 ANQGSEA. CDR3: CSVFFAALAGTDTQYF. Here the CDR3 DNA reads TGCAGCGTTTTTTTTGCCGCCTTGGCGGGCACAGATACGCAGTATTTT.

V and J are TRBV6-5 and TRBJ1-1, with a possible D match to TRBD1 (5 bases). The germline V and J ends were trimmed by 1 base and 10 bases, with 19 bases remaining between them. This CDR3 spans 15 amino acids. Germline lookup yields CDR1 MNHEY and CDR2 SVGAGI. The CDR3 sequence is CASSYYIRDSLRAFF. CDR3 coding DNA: TGTGCCAGCAGTTACTACATACGGGACTCCCTCAGAGCTTTCTTT.

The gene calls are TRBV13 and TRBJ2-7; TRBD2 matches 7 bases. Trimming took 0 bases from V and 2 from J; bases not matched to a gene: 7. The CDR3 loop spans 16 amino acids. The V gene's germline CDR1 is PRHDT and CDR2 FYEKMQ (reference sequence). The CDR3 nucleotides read TGTGCCAGCAGCTTAGGCCATCGCGGGAGAGCCTACGAGCAGTACTTC. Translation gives CASSLGHRGRAYEQYF.

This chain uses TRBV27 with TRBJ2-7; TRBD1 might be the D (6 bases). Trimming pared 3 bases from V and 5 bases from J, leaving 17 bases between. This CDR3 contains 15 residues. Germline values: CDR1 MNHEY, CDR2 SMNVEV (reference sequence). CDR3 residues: CASSFRDTPNHEQYF. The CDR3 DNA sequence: TGTGCCAGCAGTTTCCGGGACACCCCAAACCACGAGCAGTACTTC.

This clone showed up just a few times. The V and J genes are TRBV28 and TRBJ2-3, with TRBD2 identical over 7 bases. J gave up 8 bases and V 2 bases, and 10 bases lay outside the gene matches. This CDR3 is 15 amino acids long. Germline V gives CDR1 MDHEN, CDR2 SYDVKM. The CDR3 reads CASSLGGRRFGTQYF. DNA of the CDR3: TGTGCCAGCAGTTTAGGCGGGAGACGTTTTGGTACGCAGTATTTT.

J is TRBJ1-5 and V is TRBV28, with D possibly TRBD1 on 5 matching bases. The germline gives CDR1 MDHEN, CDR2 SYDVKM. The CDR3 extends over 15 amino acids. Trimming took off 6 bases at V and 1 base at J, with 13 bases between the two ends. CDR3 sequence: CASRRGIGSNQPQHF. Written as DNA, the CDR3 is TGTGCCAGCAGACGGGGGATAGGGAGCAATCAGCCCCAGCATTTT.

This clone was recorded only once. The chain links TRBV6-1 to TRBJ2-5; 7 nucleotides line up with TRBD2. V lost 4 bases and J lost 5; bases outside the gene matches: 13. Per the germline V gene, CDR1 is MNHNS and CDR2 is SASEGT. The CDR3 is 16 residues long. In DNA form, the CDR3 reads TGTGCCAGCAGTGCGGGGGGAGGAGTTTCTCCGGAGACCCAGTACTTC. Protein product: CASSAGGGVSPETQYF.

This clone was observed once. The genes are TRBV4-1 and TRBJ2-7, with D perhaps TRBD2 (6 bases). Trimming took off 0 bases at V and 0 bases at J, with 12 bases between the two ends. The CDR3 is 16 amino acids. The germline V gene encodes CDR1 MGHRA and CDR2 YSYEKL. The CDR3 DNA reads TGCGCCAGCAGCCAAGATTCGGGGGAGGTCTCCTACGAGCAGTACTTC. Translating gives CASSQDSGEVSYEQYF.

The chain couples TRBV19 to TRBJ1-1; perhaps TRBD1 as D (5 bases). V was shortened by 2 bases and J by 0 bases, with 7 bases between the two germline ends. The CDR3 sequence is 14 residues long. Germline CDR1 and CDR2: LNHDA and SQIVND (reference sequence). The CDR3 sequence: CASSIKGMNTEAFF. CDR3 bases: TGTGCCAGTAGTATAAAGGGGATGAACACTGAAGCTTTCTTT. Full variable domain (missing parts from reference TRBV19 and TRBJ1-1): DGGITQSPKYLFRKEGQNVTLSCEQNLNHDAMYWYRQDPGQGLRLIYYSQIVNDFQKGDIAEGYSVSREKKESFPLTVTSAQKNPTAFYLCASSIKGMNTEAFFGQGTRLTVV.

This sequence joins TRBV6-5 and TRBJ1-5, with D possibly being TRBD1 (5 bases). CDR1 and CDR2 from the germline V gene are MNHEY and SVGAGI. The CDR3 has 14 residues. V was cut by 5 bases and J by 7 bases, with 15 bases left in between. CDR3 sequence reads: CASSPGWGGQPQHF. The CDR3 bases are TGTGCCAGCAGTCCAGGGTGGGGAGGCCAGCCCCAGCATTTT.

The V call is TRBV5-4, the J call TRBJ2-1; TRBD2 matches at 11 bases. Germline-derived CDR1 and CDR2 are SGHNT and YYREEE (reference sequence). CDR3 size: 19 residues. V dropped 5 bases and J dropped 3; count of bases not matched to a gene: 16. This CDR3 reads CASRPLAGEPLSDYNEQFF. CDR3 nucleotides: TGTGCCAGCAGACCACTAGCGGGAGAGCCTCTCTCCGACTACAATGAGCAGTTCTTC.

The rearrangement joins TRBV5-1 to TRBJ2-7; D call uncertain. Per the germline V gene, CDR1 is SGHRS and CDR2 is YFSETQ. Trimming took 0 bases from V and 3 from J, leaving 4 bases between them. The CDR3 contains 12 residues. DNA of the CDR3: TGCGCCAGCAGCTTGGGAGACTACGAGCAGTACTTC. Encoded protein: CASSLGDYEQYF.

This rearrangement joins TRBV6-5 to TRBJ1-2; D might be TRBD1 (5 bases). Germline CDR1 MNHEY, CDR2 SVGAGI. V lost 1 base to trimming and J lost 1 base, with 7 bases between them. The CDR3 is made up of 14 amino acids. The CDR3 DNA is TGTGCCAGCAGTTACTTAGGGGTTAACTATGGCTACACCTTC. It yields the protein CASSYLGVNYGYTF.

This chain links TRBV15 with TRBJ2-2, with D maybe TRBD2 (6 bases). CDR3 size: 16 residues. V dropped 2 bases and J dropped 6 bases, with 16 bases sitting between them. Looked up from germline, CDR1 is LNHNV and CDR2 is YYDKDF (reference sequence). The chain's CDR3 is CATSRYREIGAGELFF. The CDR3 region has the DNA TGTGCCACCAGCAGATACCGGGAGATTGGGGCCGGGGAGCTGTTTTTT.

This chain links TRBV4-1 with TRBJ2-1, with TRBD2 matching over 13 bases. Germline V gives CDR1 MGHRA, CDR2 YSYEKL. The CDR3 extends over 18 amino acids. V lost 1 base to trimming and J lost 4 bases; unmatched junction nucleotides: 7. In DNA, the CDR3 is TGCGCCAGCAGCCAAGGACTAGCGGGAGGTTCCAAGTACAATGAGCAGTTCTTC. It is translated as CASSQGLAGGSKYNEQFF.

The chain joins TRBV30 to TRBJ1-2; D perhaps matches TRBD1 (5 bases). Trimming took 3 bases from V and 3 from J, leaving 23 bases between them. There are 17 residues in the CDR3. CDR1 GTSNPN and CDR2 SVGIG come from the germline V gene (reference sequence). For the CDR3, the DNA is TGTGCCTGGAGCCTAGGGGTTTTCAGCAACCTCGACTATGGCTACACCTTC. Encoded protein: CAWSLGVFSNLDYGYTF.